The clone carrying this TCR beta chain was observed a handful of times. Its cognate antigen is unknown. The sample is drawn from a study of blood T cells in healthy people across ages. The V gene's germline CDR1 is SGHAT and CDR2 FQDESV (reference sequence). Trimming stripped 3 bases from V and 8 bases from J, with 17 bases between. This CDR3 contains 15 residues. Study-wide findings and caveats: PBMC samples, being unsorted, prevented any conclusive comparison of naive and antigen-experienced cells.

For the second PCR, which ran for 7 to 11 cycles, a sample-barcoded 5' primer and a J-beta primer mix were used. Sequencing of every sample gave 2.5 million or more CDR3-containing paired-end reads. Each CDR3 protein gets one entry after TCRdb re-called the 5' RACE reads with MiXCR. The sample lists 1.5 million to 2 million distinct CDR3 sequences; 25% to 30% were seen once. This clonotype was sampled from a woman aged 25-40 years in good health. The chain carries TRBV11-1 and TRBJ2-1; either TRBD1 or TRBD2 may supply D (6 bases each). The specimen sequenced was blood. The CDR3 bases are TGTGCCAGCAGCTTTCTCCGGGGGCCCGGCGATGAGCAGTTCTTC. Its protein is CASSFLRGPGDEQFF.